Listed below are T cell receptor beta chains from one sample, sequenced in a study of identical twins. From the 5' RACE reads, TCRdb called clonotypes with MiXCR, one entry per CDR3 protein. Of roughly 260,000 distinct CDR3 sequences in the sample, 7.5% were seen once. These data also featured in a second study, about yellow fever vaccine responses in identical twins.

Material: CD8+ T cells sorted from blood. The source of these receptors is a woman aged 18-30 years in good health. Both conserved end residues are part of each CDR3.

CDR3: CASSRDPSPVVKTEAFF
V: TRBV5-1
J: TRBJ1-1

CDR3: CASGGGTGPDTQYF
V: TRBV9
J: TRBJ2-3

CDR3: CASSLAQGASDNEQFF
V: TRBV11-2
J: TRBJ2-1

CDR3: CASRTWSSGGADGTDTQYF
V: TRBV12-3/TRBV12-4
J: TRBJ2-3

CDR3: CATSRDLAWGETQYF
V: TRBV15
J: TRBJ2-5

CDR3: CASSLLRAEQYF
V: TRBV5-6
J: TRBJ2-7

CDR3: CATSSSRGAGNGYTF
V: TRBV15
J: TRBJ1-2

CDR3: CASSLGTGGLEKLFF
V: TRBV12-3/TRBV12-4
J: TRBJ1-4

CDR3: CASSLSSGGARGDEQFF
V: TRBV4-1
J: TRBJ2-1

CDR3: CASSEGQGEVDTQYF
V: TRBV28
J: TRBJ2-3

CDR3: CASSPSSGANTGELFF
V: TRBV5-1
J: TRBJ2-2

CDR3: CASRDTGGGETQYF
V: TRBV12-3/TRBV12-4
J: TRBJ2-5

CDR3: CASSFLGGGNEQFF
V: TRBV27
J: TRBJ2-1

CDR3: CATSGPTSGSFGDTQYF
V: TRBV24-1
J: TRBJ2-3

CDR3: CSVEVTNTGELFF
V: TRBV29-1
J: TRBJ2-2